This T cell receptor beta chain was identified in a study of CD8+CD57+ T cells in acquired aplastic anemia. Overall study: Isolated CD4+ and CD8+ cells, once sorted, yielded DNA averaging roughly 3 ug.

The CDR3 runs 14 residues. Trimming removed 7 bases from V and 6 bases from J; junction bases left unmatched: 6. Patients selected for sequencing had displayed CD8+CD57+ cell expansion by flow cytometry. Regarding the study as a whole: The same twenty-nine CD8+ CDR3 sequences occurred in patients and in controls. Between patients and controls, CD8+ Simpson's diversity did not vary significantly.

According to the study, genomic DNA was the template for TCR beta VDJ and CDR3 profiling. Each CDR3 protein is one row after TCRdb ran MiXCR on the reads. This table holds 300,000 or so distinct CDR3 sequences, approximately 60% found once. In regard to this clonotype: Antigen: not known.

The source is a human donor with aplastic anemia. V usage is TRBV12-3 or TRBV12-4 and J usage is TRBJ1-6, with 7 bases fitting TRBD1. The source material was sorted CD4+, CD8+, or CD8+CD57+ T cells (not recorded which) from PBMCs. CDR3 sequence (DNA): TGTGCCAGCAAACCGGGACAGCGTAATTCACCCCTCCACTTT. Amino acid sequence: CASKPGQRNSPLHF.